These T cell receptor beta chains were read from a single sample in a study of regulatory T cells in long-lasting Graves disease. Using its own MiXCR run on the multiplex PCR reads, TCRdb lists one record per CDR3 protein. The sample includes 550,000 to 650,000 distinct CDR3 sequences, 16% of them seen just once. These same data were also listed under a study on T cells in Graves' hyperthyroidism and ophthalmopathy.

Sequencing used peripheral blood mononuclear cells (PBMCs), obtained at new diagnosis, from a patient treated with antithyroid drugs. These receptors all come from a young man with Graves disease. CDR3s include the opening cysteine and the closing phenylalanine or tryptophan. The D gene is left open where the match is weak. The size field is filled for only some rows; it gives once, few, many or a size class.

clone_size,j_call,v_call,d_call,cdr3_aa,cdr3_nt
few,TRBJ1-3,TRBV28,TRBD1,CASSINPGQGDGNTIYF,TGTGCCAGCAGTATTAACCCGGGACAGGGGGACGGAAACACCATATATTTT
many,TRBJ2-7,TRBV28,TRBD2,CATGTSGSINEQYF,TGTGCTACCGGGACTAGCGGGAGTATCAACGAGCAGTACTTC
.,TRBJ1-3,TRBV2,TRBD1,CASGDRAGNTIYF,TGTGCCAGCGGGGACAGGGCCGGAAACACCATATATTTT
many,TRBJ2-7,TRBV6-2/TRBV6-3,TRBD1,CASSYSPGTGDYEQYF,TGTGCCAGCAGTTACTCGCCGGGGACAGGAGATTACGAGCAGTACTTC
few,TRBJ2-5,TRBV9,TRBD2,CASSPSGWGSQETQYF,TGTGCCAGCAGCCCTAGCGGGTGGGGCTCCCAGGAGACCCAGTACTTC
.,TRBJ1-2,TRBV6-2/TRBV6-3,.,CASSYGARDGYTF,TGTGCCAGCAGTTACGGAGCCCGGGATGGCTACACCTTC
many,TRBJ1-1,TRBV27,.,CASSRPGPGRTEAFF,TGTGCCAGCAGCCGACCGGGGCCTGGAAGGACTGAAGCTTTCTTT
many,TRBJ1-1,TRBV30,.,CAWSAQGNTEAFF,TGTGCCTGGAGCGCACAGGGGAACACTGAAGCTTTCTTT
few,TRBJ2-2,TRBV18,.,CASSQRSENTGELFF,TGTGCCAGCTCCCAAAGGTCGGAGAACACCGGGGAGCTGTTTTTT
.,TRBJ2-4,TRBV3-1,TRBD2,CASSRRLAGVDIQYF,TGTGCCAGCAGCCGCCGACTAGCGGGAGTGGACATTCAGTACTTC
once,TRBJ2-7,TRBV20-1,.,CSAGADTSYEQYF,TGCAGTGCTGGGGCGGACACCTCCTACGAGCAGTACTTC
.,TRBJ1-1,TRBV4-1,.,CASSHAGASEAFF,TGCGCCAGCAGCCATGCAGGGGCGTCTGAAGCTTTCTTT
.,TRBJ2-2,TRBV10-2,.,CASSGRDGTGELFF,TGCGCCAGCAGTGGCCGAGATGGCACCGGGGAGCTGTTTTTT
few,TRBJ2-5,TRBV29-1,TRBD2,CSVEGSGTGDFETQYF,TGCAGCGTTGAAGGTAGCGGGACGGGAGATTTCGAGACCCAGTACTTC
few,TRBJ1-5,TRBV7-9,.,CASTRRGGRNQPQHF,TGTGCCAGCACACGGAGGGGGGGGCGGAATCAGCCCCAGCATTTT
many,TRBJ2-5,TRBV12-3/TRBV12-4,.,CASSLFCFVVLRSSTLDRETQYF,TGTGCCAGCAGTTTATTCTGTTTTGTGGTGTTACGATCAAGTACACTGGATAGGGAGACCCAGTACTTC
many,TRBJ1-1,TRBV28,.,CASSFRGQDTEAFF,TGTGCCAGCAGTTTTCGGGGGCAGGACACTGAAGCTTTCTTT
many,TRBJ2-3,TRBV12-3/TRBV12-4,.,CASVGGLRPNTQYF,TGTGCCAGCGTCGGTGGACTCCGCCCCAATACGCAGTATTTT
.,TRBJ1-5,TRBV6-5,TRBD1,CASSSGTGSVGNQPQHF,TGTGCCAGCAGTTCCGGGACAGGGTCGGTTGGTAATCAGCCCCAGCATTTT
many,TRBJ2-3,TRBV5-6,.,CASSLGGEVTQYF,TGTGCCAGCAGCTTGGGGGGCGAGGTTACGCAGTATTTT
.,TRBJ1-5,TRBV6-1,.,CASSEAGRNQPQHF,TGTGCCAGCAGTGAAGCCGGCCGCAATCAGCCCCAGCATTTT
many,TRBJ2-5,TRBV12-3/TRBV12-4,.,CASSFTRETQYF,TGTGCCAGCAGTTTCACACGGGAGACCCAGTACTTC
many,TRBJ2-7,TRBV16,.,CASSQWVRRSSYEQYF,TGTGCCAGCAGCCAATGGGTTAGGCGGAGTTCCTACGAGCAGTACTTC
.,TRBJ1-2,TRBV5-1,TRBD1,CASSLEGDSTYGYTF,TGCGCCAGCAGCTTGGAGGGGGACAGCACCTATGGCTACACCTTC
.,TRBJ2-7,TRBV6-5,TRBD2,CASSSRLSGRAYEQYF,TGTGCCAGCAGTTCCAGGTTGAGCGGGAGGGCGTACGAGCAGTACTTC
.,TRBJ2-2,TRBV30,.,CAWSVSLGELFF,TGTGCCTGGAGTGTCTCGCTGGGGGAGCTGTTTTTT
few,TRBJ1-2,TRBV9,.,CASSGRGSYGYTF,TGTGCCAGCAGCGGTCGGGGGAGCTATGGCTACACCTTC
many,TRBJ1-5,TRBV27,TRBD1,CASSLGGQGIWYF,TGTGCCAGCAGTTTAGGGGGACAGGGGATCTGGTATTTT
few,TRBJ1-1,TRBV12-5,TRBD1,CASGLGQGDTGAFF,TGTGCTAGTGGTTTGGGACAGGGCGACACTGGAGCTTTCTTT
many,TRBJ1-1,TRBV2,.,CASSPPVVGDPNTEAFF,TGTGCCAGCAGTCCTCCGGTGGTGGGGGACCCGAACACTGAAGCTTTCTTT
many,TRBJ2-1,TRBV12-3/TRBV12-4,.,CASSPGPNSYNEQFF,TGTGCCAGCAGTCCGGGCCCCAACTCCTACAATGAGCAGTTCTTC
.,TRBJ1-6,TRBV3-1,.,CASSQEGFLSSYNSPLHF,TGTGCCAGCAGCCAAGAGGGATTTTTGAGCTCCTATAATTCACCCCTCCACTTT
few,TRBJ2-1,TRBV27,.,CASSLSLDYYNEQFF,TGTGCCAGCAGTTTATCACTGGACTACTACAATGAGCAGTTCTTC
many,TRBJ2-7,TRBV28,.,CASSPGQHYEQYF,TGTGCCAGCAGTCCGGGACAACACTACGAGCAGTACTTC
few,TRBJ2-5,TRBV10-3,.,CAISDRPGARFQETQYF,TGTGCCATCAGTGATAGGCCAGGGGCCCGTTTCCAAGAGACCCAGTACTTC
few,TRBJ2-2,TRBV7-9,TRBD2,CASSAGGTAIYTGELFF,TGTGCCAGCAGCGCGGGGGGGACAGCGATTTACACCGGGGAGCTGTTTTTT
many,TRBJ2-7,TRBV2,TRBD1,CASRGTDSYEQYF,TGTGCCAGCAGAGGGACAGACTCCTACGAGCAGTACTTC
.,TRBJ2-2,TRBV5-1,.,CASSLGDGTGELFF,TGCGCCAGCAGCTTGGGGGACGGGACCGGGGAGCTGTTTTTT
.,TRBJ2-1,TRBV10-1,TRBD1,CANQDRGSYNEQFF,TGCGCCAACCAAGACAGGGGCTCCTACAATGAGCAGTTCTTC
once,TRBJ2-2,TRBV6-2/TRBV6-3,.,CASSYLQGDIAGELFF,TGTGCCAGCAGTTACTTGCAGGGAGATATCGCCGGGGAGCTGTTTTTT
many,TRBJ2-1,TRBV12-3/TRBV12-4,.,CASSPRGTSDEQFF,TGTGCCAGCAGCCCCCGGGGTACCTCAGATGAGCAGTTCTTC
.,TRBJ2-2,TRBV5-6,.,CASSLERISEQNTGELFF,TGTGCCAGCAGCTTGGAGCGCATTTCGGAACAGAACACCGGGGAGCTGTTTTTT
.,TRBJ1-1,TRBV6-4,.,CASSFGTSGDTEALF,TGTGCCAGCAGTTTCGGGACATCCGGGGACACTGAAGCTCTCTTT
.,TRBJ2-3,TRBV12-3/TRBV12-4,.,CASSLAASTQYF,TGTGCCAGCAGTTTAGCGGCCTCTACCCAGTATTTT
many,TRBJ2-7,TRBV28,TRBD1,CASSLSSTGGRGEQYF,TGTGCCAGCAGTTTATCCTCGACAGGGGGGAGAGGAGAGCAGTACTTC
many,TRBJ2-1,TRBV7-9,.,CASSFPVTGSYNEQFF,TGTGCCAGCAGCTTTCCAGTGACAGGCTCCTACAATGAGCAGTTCTTC
.,TRBJ1-4,TRBV5-8,.,CASSLNRDGEKLFF,TGTGCCAGCAGCCTCAACAGGGATGGGGAAAAACTGTTTTTT
.,TRBJ1-1,TRBV9,.,CASSARGANTEAFF,TGTGCCAGCAGCGCGCGCGGGGCTAACACTGAAGCTTTCTTT
few,TRBJ2-7,TRBV9,TRBD2,CASSVSGEIPYEQYF,TGTGCCAGCAGCGTAAGCGGGGAGATTCCCTACGAGCAGTACTTC
few,TRBJ2-7,TRBV7-9,TRBD2,CASSPGLAGVPYVFGQYF,TGTGCCAGCAGCCCAGGACTAGCGGGAGTTCCCTACGTTTTCGGGCAGTACTTC
many,TRBJ2-2,TRBV12-5,TRBD1,CASALGGTGDTGELFF,TGTGCTAGTGCCCTCGGTGGGACAGGGGATACCGGGGAGCTGTTTTTT
.,TRBJ2-1,TRBV5-1,TRBD1,CASSLEGQGSHEQFF,TGCGCCAGCAGCTTGGAGGGACAGGGGTCCCATGAGCAGTTCTTC